Listed below are T cell receptor beta chains from one sample, sequenced in a study of T cell responses to AZD1222 COVID-19 vaccine. The protocol was immunoSEQ multiplex PCR, while the TCRdb copy is restricted to in-frame clones and leaves out a portion. This table has over 150,000 clones, roughly nine tenths appearing once. The specimen comprised peripheral blood, sampled on day 0 of AZD1222 vaccination. The receptors were sampled from an adult in good health. CDR3s include the opening cysteine and the closing phenylalanine or tryptophan. The D gene is left open where the match is weak. Not every row has a clone size; where given, it reads once, few, many or a size class.

j_gene: TRBJ2-7
v_gene: TRBV24-1
abundance: NA
d_gene: NA
len: 14
CDR3aa: CATSGPGTPYEQYF
CDR3nt: TGTGCCACCAGTGGACCCGGGACACCTTACGAGCAGTACTTC

j_gene: TRBJ1-1
v_gene: TRBV27
abundance: NA
d_gene: NA
len: 15
CDR3aa: CASSSSGTMNTEAFF
CDR3nt: TGTGCCAGCAGCTCCTCCGGGACAATGAACACTGAAGCTTTCTTT

j_gene: TRBJ2-3
v_gene: TRBV5-1
abundance: NA
d_gene: TRBD2
len: 17
CDR3aa: CASSSGLLAGDTDTQYF
CDR3nt: TGCGCCAGCAGCTCGGGGCTACTAGCGGGAGACACAGATACGCAGTATTTT

j_gene: TRBJ1-2
v_gene: TRBV3-1/TRBV3-2
abundance: NA
d_gene: TRBD1
len: 15
CDR3aa: CASRYRDRANYGYTF
CDR3nt: TGTGCCAGCAGATACAGGGACAGAGCTAACTATGGCTACACCTTC

j_gene: TRBJ2-5
v_gene: TRBV2
abundance: NA
d_gene: NA
len: 15
CDR3aa: CASISRGTEGETQYF
CDR3nt: TGTGCCAGCATCTCTCGTGGCACCGAGGGAGAGACCCAGTACTTC

j_gene: TRBJ1-2
v_gene: TRBV7-2
abundance: NA
d_gene: TRBD1
len: 15
CDR3aa: CASSLATGADYGYTF
CDR3nt: TGTGCCAGCAGCTTAGCTACAGGGGCCGACTATGGCTACACCTTC

j_gene: TRBJ2-2
v_gene: TRBV6-1
abundance: few
d_gene: NA
len: 13
CDR3aa: CASSERVTGELFF
CDR3nt: TGTGCCAGCAGTGAAAGGGTGACCGGGGAGCTGTTTTTT

j_gene: TRBJ2-2
v_gene: TRBV4-3
abundance: NA
d_gene: NA
len: 15
CDR3aa: CASSQVGGNTGELFF
CDR3nt: TGCGCCAGCAGCCAAGTTGGCGGAAACACCGGGGAGCTGTTTTTT

j_gene: TRBJ1-4
v_gene: TRBV27
abundance: NA
d_gene: NA
len: 14
CDR3aa: CASSLSGGPEKLFF
CDR3nt: TGTGCCAGCAGTTTATCCGGGGGTCCGGAAAAACTGTTTTTT

j_gene: TRBJ1-4
v_gene: TRBV7-2
abundance: NA
d_gene: TRBD1
len: 16
CDR3aa: CASSLGPTGDTEKLFF
CDR3nt: TGTGCCAGCAGCTTAGGCCCGACAGGGGATACTGAAAAACTGTTTTTT

j_gene: TRBJ1-2
v_gene: TRBV7-9
abundance: NA
d_gene: TRBD1
len: 16
CDR3aa: CASSLGGQNANYGYTF
CDR3nt: TGTGCCAGCAGCTTAGGGGGACAGAACGCTAACTATGGCTACACCTTC

j_gene: TRBJ1-2
v_gene: TRBV9
abundance: NA
d_gene: NA
len: 12
CDR3aa: CASSPDVGGYTF
CDR3nt: TGTGCCAGCAGCCCGGACGTGGGAGGCTACACCTTC

j_gene: TRBJ1-2
v_gene: TRBV5-1
abundance: NA
d_gene: NA
len: 12
CDR3aa: CASSPGGDGYTF
CDR3nt: TGCGCCAGCAGCCCAGGAGGGGATGGCTACACCTTC

j_gene: TRBJ1-3
v_gene: TRBV4-3
abundance: NA
d_gene: NA
len: 14
CDR3aa: CASSQGGLGNTIYF
CDR3nt: TGCGCCAGCAGCCAAGGGGGGCTTGGAAACACCATATATTTT

j_gene: TRBJ1-6
v_gene: TRBV2
abundance: many
d_gene: NA
len: 16
CDR3aa: CASSRTPGTPNSPLHF
CDR3nt: TGTGCCAGCAGTCGTACTCCCGGGACACCAAATTCACCCCTCCACTTT

j_gene: TRBJ1-1
v_gene: TRBV13
abundance: once
d_gene: NA
len: 11
CDR3aa: CASSRATEAFF
CDR3nt: TGTGCCAGCAGCCGGGCCACTGAAGCTTTCTTT

j_gene: TRBJ2-1
v_gene: TRBV28
abundance: NA
d_gene: TRBD2
len: 16
CDR3aa: CASSFLLAGGSNEQFF
CDR3nt: TGTGCCAGCAGTTTTTTACTAGCGGGGGGCAGCAATGAGCAGTTCTTC

j_gene: TRBJ2-3
v_gene: TRBV14
abundance: NA
d_gene: TRBD2
len: 18
CDR3aa: CASSQTSGGYLGTDTQYF
CDR3nt: TGTGCCAGCAGCCAGACTAGCGGGGGGTATTTGGGCACAGATACGCAGTATTTT

j_gene: TRBJ2-7
v_gene: TRBV5-1
abundance: NA
d_gene: TRBD1
len: 19
CDR3aa: CASSLTVNIEGQGAYEQYF
CDR3nt: TGCGCCAGCAGCTTGACGGTCAATATAGAGGGACAGGGGGCCTACGAGCAGTACTTC

j_gene: TRBJ2-3
v_gene: TRBV3-1/TRBV3-2
abundance: NA
d_gene: TRBD2
len: 15
CDR3aa: CASSQELARPDTQYF
CDR3nt: TGTGCCAGCAGCCAAGAACTAGCGCGTCCTGATACGCAGTATTTT

j_gene: TRBJ2-1
v_gene: TRBV11-3
abundance: NA
d_gene: TRBD2
len: 15
CDR3aa: CASSFSAGGGNEQFF
CDR3nt: TGTGCCAGCAGCTTTTCAGCGGGGGGAGGAAATGAGCAGTTCTTC

j_gene: TRBJ2-2
v_gene: TRBV5-1
abundance: NA
d_gene: NA
len: 14
CDR3aa: CASIRDSNTGELFF
CDR3nt: TGCGCCAGCATCCGTGACAGCAACACCGGGGAGCTGTTTTTT

j_gene: TRBJ2-1
v_gene: TRBV30
abundance: once
d_gene: NA
len: 17
CDR3aa: CAWSVISSGRGRDEQFF
CDR3nt: TGTGCCTGGAGTGTAATTTCTTCGGGGAGAGGAAGGGATGAGCAGTTCTTC

j_gene: TRBJ2-2
v_gene: TRBV5-1
abundance: NA
d_gene: NA
len: 16
CDR3aa: CASSLDPGRSTGELFF
CDR3nt: TGCGCCAGCAGCTTGGACCCGGGTCGATCGACCGGGGAGCTGTTTTTT

j_gene: TRBJ1-5
v_gene: TRBV5-1
abundance: NA
d_gene: NA
len: 14
CDR3aa: CASSLEGSNQPQHF
CDR3nt: TGCGCCAGCAGCTTGGAGGGGAGCAATCAGCCCCAGCATTTT

j_gene: TRBJ1-2
v_gene: TRBV2
abundance: NA
d_gene: NA
len: 14
CDR3aa: CASSEALGGYGYTF
CDR3nt: TGTGCCAGCAGTGAGGCCCTTGGGGGCTATGGCTACACCTTC

j_gene: TRBJ1-1
v_gene: TRBV7-3
abundance: NA
d_gene: NA
len: 14
CDR3aa: CASSPNSGGTEAFF
CDR3nt: TGTGCCAGCAGCCCCAACTCCGGTGGGACTGAAGCTTTCTTT

j_gene: TRBJ2-1
v_gene: TRBV11-3
abundance: NA
d_gene: TRBD1
len: 15
CDR3aa: CASSFVGTEYNEQFF
CDR3nt: TGTGCCAGCAGCTTTGTCGGGACAGAGTACAATGAGCAGTTCTTC

j_gene: TRBJ1-5
v_gene: TRBV19
abundance: NA
d_gene: NA
len: 14
CDR3aa: CASSIDRGRLAQHF
CDR3nt: TGTGCCAGTAGTATAGACAGGGGAAGGCTTGCCCAGCATTTT

j_gene: TRBJ2-3
v_gene: TRBV24-1
abundance: NA
d_gene: TRBD2
len: 18
CDR3aa: CATSDLSASGSFTDTQYF
CDR3nt: TGTGCCACCAGTGATTTGTCGGCTAGCGGGAGCTTCACAGATACGCAGTATTTT

j_gene: TRBJ1-6
v_gene: TRBV30
abundance: NA
d_gene: NA
len: 15
CDR3aa: CAWSLQGSYNSPLHF
CDR3nt: TGTGCCTGGAGTCTCCAGGGCTCCTATAATTCACCCCTCCACTTT

j_gene: TRBJ1-5
v_gene: TRBV2
abundance: NA
d_gene: NA
len: 12
CDR3aa: CASSGGSNPQHF
CDR3nt: TGTGCCAGCTCGGGGGGCAGTAATCCCCAGCATTTT

j_gene: TRBJ1-5
v_gene: TRBV7-9
abundance: NA
d_gene: TRBD1
len: 14
CDR3aa: CASSGGQSGQPQHF
CDR3nt: TGTGCCAGCAGTGGGGGACAGTCAGGTCAGCCCCAGCATTTT

j_gene: TRBJ1-5
v_gene: TRBV7-9
abundance: NA
d_gene: TRBD1
len: 15
CDR3aa: CASSSDRERNQPQHF
CDR3nt: TGTGCCAGCAGCTCAGACAGGGAGCGCAATCAGCCCCAGCATTTT

j_gene: TRBJ2-5
v_gene: TRBV7-3
abundance: NA
d_gene: NA
len: 13
CDR3aa: CATSLVWGETQYF
CDR3nt: TGTGCCACCTCACTAGTCTGGGGGGAGACCCAGTACTTC

j_gene: TRBJ1-6
v_gene: TRBV6-2/TRBV6-3
abundance: NA
d_gene: TRBD1
len: 14
CDR3aa: CASTPGTVRSPLHF
CDR3nt: TGTGCCAGCACCCCAGGGACAGTACGATCACCCCTCCACTTT

j_gene: TRBJ1-6
v_gene: TRBV6-5
abundance: NA
d_gene: NA
len: 15
CDR3aa: CASSSRTAYNSPLHF
CDR3nt: TGTGCCAGCAGTTCCCGGACAGCCTATAATTCACCCCTCCACTTT

j_gene: TRBJ1-5
v_gene: TRBV9
abundance: NA
d_gene: TRBD1
len: 14
CDR3aa: CASSRQGYNQPQHF
CDR3nt: TGTGCCAGCAGTCGACAGGGGTACAATCAGCCCCAGCATTTT

j_gene: TRBJ2-1
v_gene: TRBV30
abundance: NA
d_gene: TRBD2
len: 17
CDR3aa: CAWTGTSGIRSYNEQFF
CDR3nt: TGTGCCTGGACCGGGACTAGCGGGATACGGTCCTACAATGAGCAGTTCTTC

j_gene: TRBJ2-1
v_gene: TRBV7-3
abundance: NA
d_gene: NA
len: 15
CDR3aa: CASSPPGSDANEQFF
CDR3nt: TGTGCCAGCAGCCCCCCGGGTAGCGATGCGAATGAGCAGTTCTTC

j_gene: TRBJ2-2
v_gene: TRBV5-1
abundance: NA
d_gene: NA
len: 14
CDR3aa: CASSLDRGPGELFF
CDR3nt: TGCGCCAGCAGCTTGGATCGGGGGCCCGGGGAGCTGTTTTTT

j_gene: TRBJ1-1
v_gene: TRBV13
abundance: few
d_gene: NA
len: 15
CDR3aa: CASSSEIRRNTEAFF
CDR3nt: TGTGCCAGCAGCTCCGAGATCAGGCGTAACACTGAAGCTTTCTTT

j_gene: TRBJ1-4
v_gene: TRBV9
abundance: NA
d_gene: NA
len: 15
CDR3aa: CASSVGGRSDEKLFF
CDR3nt: TGTGCCAGCAGCGTAGGTGGCAGGTCAGATGAAAAACTGTTTTTT

j_gene: TRBJ1-6
v_gene: TRBV5-1
abundance: few
d_gene: TRBD1
len: 16
CDR3aa: CASSPSPGTGNSPLHF
CDR3nt: TGCGCCAGCAGCCCATCACCCGGGACAGGGAATTCACCCCTCCACTTT

j_gene: TRBJ1-2
v_gene: TRBV11-3
abundance: few
d_gene: TRBD1
len: 15
CDR3aa: CASSLSGQGFYGYTF
CDR3nt: TGTGCCAGCAGCTTGTCGGGACAGGGGTTCTATGGCTACACCTTC

j_gene: TRBJ1-3
v_gene: TRBV10-3
abundance: NA
d_gene: NA
len: 14
CDR3aa: CASQDLPTGNTIYF
CDR3nt: TGTGCCTCACAGGACCTACCAACTGGAAACACCATATATTTT

j_gene: TRBJ2-1
v_gene: TRBV5-1
abundance: NA
d_gene: NA
len: 15
CDR3aa: CASSPQLPPDNEQFF
CDR3nt: TGCGCCAGCAGCCCCCAGCTACCCCCGGACAATGAGCAGTTCTTC

j_gene: TRBJ1-2
v_gene: TRBV28
abundance: NA
d_gene: NA
len: 15
CDR3aa: CASSFFGAEPYGYTF
CDR3nt: TGTGCCAGCAGTTTTTTTGGGGCAGAACCTTATGGCTACACCTTC

j_gene: TRBJ2-1
v_gene: TRBV7-3
abundance: NA
d_gene: NA
len: 13
CDR3aa: CATSVGAADEQFF
CDR3nt: TGTGCCACATCTGTGGGGGCCGCGGATGAGCAGTTCTTC

j_gene: TRBJ1-2
v_gene: TRBV21-1
abundance: once
d_gene: NA
len: 17
CDR3aa: CASSKMAAAKVNYGYTF
CDR3nt: TGTGCCAGCAGCAAAATGGCGGCAGCAAAAGTTAACTATGGCTACACCTTC

j_gene: TRBJ2-5
v_gene: TRBV12-3/TRBV12-4
abundance: NA
d_gene: NA
len: 13
CDR3aa: CASRPGAGETQYF
CDR3nt: TGTGCCAGCCGCCCCGGGGCCGGAGAGACCCAGTACTTC

j_gene: TRBJ2-1
v_gene: TRBV9
abundance: NA
d_gene: NA
len: 17
CDR3aa: CASSVMAFKSSYNEQFF
CDR3nt: TGTGCCAGCAGCGTAATGGCTTTCAAGAGCTCCTACAATGAGCAGTTCTTC

j_gene: TRBJ1-5
v_gene: TRBV28
abundance: NA
d_gene: NA
len: 13
CDR3aa: CASSLLGGQPQHF
CDR3nt: TGTGCCAGCAGTTTATTGGGGGGCCAGCCCCAGCATTTT

j_gene: TRBJ1-3
v_gene: TRBV19
abundance: NA
d_gene: TRBD1
len: 14
CDR3aa: CASSSTWTGGTIYF
CDR3nt: TGTGCCAGTAGTAGCACGTGGACAGGAGGCACCATATATTTT

j_gene: TRBJ1-5
v_gene: TRBV18
abundance: NA
d_gene: NA
len: 13
CDR3aa: CASSRGANQPQHF
CDR3nt: TGTGCCAGCTCAAGAGGGGCCAATCAGCCCCAGCATTTT

j_gene: TRBJ1-4
v_gene: TRBV5-1
abundance: NA
d_gene: NA
len: 14
CDR3aa: CASSLGPGNEKLFF
CDR3nt: TGCGCCAGCAGCTTGGGACCGGGTAATGAAAAACTGTTTTTT

j_gene: TRBJ1-2
v_gene: TRBV5-1
abundance: NA
d_gene: TRBD1
len: 13
CDR3aa: CASSYSGGYGYTF
CDR3nt: TGCGCCAGCAGCTACTCAGGGGGCTATGGCTACACCTTC

j_gene: TRBJ1-2
v_gene: TRBV20-1
abundance: once
d_gene: TRBD1
len: 13
CDR3aa: CSASETGGFGYTF
CDR3nt: TGCAGTGCTAGTGAGACAGGGGGTTTTGGCTACACCTTC

j_gene: TRBJ1-1
v_gene: TRBV7-9
abundance: NA
d_gene: NA
len: 11
CDR3aa: CASSLVREAFF
CDR3nt: TGTGCCAGCAGCTTAGTGAGAGAAGCTTTCTTT

j_gene: TRBJ1-2
v_gene: TRBV19
abundance: NA
d_gene: NA
len: 13
CDR3aa: CASSPTGVYGYTF
CDR3nt: TGTGCCAGTAGTCCGACAGGCGTCTATGGCTACACCTTC